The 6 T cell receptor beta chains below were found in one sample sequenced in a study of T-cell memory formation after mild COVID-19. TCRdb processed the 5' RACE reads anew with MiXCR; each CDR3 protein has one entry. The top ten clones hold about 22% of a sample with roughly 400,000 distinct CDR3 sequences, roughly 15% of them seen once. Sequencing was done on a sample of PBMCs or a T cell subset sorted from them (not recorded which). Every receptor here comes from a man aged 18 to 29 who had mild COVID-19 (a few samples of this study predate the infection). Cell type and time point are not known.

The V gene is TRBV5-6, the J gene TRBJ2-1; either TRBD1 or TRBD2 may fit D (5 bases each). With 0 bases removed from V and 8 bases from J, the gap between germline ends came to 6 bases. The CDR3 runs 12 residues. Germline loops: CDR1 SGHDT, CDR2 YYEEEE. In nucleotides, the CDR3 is TGTGCCAGCAGCTTGGAGGGACATGAGCAGTTCTTC. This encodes CASSLEGHEQFF.

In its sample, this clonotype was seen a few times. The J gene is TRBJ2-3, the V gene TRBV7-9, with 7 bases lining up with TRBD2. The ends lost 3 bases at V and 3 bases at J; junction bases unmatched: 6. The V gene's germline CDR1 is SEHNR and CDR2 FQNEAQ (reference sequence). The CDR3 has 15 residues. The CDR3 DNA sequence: TGTGCCAGCAGCTTCGGTCGAGCGGGGACAGATACGCAGTATTTT. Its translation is CASSFGRAGTDTQYF.

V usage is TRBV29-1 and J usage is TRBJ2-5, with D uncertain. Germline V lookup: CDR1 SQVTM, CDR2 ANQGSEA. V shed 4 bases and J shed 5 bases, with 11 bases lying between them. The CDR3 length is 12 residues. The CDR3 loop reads CSVGYRRETQYF. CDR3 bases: TGCAGCGTTGGGTACAGAAGGGAGACCCAGTACTTC.

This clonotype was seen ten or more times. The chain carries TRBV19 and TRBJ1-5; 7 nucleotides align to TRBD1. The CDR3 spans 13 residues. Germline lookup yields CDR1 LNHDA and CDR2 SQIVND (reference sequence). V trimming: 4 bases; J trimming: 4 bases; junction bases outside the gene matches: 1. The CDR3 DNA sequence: TGTGCCAGTAGTAAACAGGGGAATCAGCCCCAGCATTTT. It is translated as CASSKQGNQPQHF.

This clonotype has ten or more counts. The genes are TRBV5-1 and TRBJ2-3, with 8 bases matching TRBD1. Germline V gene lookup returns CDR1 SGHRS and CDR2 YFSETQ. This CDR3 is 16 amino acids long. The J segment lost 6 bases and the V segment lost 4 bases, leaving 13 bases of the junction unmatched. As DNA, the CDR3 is TGCGCCAGCAGCCTCCGGACAGGGCCGGCCATCGATACGCAGTATTTT. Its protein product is CASSLRTGPAIDTQYF.

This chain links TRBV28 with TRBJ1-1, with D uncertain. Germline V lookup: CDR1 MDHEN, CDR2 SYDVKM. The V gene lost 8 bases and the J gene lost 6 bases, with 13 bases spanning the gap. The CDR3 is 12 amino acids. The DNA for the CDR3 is TGTGCCAGCGCTCTGGGATCCGCTGAAGCTTTCTTT. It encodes CASALGSAEAFF. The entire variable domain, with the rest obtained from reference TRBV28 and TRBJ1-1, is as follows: DVKVTQSSRYLVKRTGEKVFLECVQDMDHENMFWYRQDPGLGLRLIYFSYDVKMKEKGDIPEGYSVSREKKERFSLILESASTNQTSMYLCASALGSAEAFFGQGTRLTVV.